The sequence of this TCR beta chain was determined in a study of T cell responses to AZD1222 COVID-19 vaccine. Second-dose timings of about 4 or about 12 weeks were pooled. This clone was detected only once. The antigen is unknown. V was clipped by 3 bases and J by 2 bases, with 7 bases between them. The CDR3 is 14 amino acids. CDR1 is KGHSH, CDR2 LQKENI, per germline. TCRdb keeps only in-frame clones here, not all; method: immunoSEQ multiplex PCR. The sample includes 250,000 to 300,000 clones, 94% of them seen just once. Study-level findings and limits: Two AZD1222 doses significantly raised spike-specific TCR breadth and depth over controls. Repertoire samples came only from after the peak T cell response. Spike was spanned by vaccine-associated CD4 TCRs, which were dominant at 160-218 and 743-854.

The chain carries TRBV18 and TRBJ1-4; D may be TRBD1 (5 bases). The sample in question was peripheral blood, obtained 28 days after the second AZD1222 dose. The TCR sequence derives from an adult who received the AZD1222 COVID-19 vaccine. For the CDR3, the DNA is TGTGCCAGCTCACCTCGACAGACTAATGAAAAACTGTTTTTT. Translating gives CASSPRQTNEKLFF.